This T cell receptor (beta chain) was captured by sequencing in a study of blood T cell repertoires in COVID-19. Looking at the study overall: The United States, Italy and Spain supplied acute and convalescent COVID-19 samples. The analysed material was cDNA or gDNA that came from T cells, B-cell-depleted T cells, or PBMCs.

In the study's own analysis: Quantification of nucleated cells was approximated via reference gene primer amplification. Only in-frame clones appear in the TCRdb table, and some are missing; sequencing was by immunoSEQ multiplex PCR. D and trimming were read from the DNA, whereas the V and J calls and clone size are those reported in that table. Among roughly 220,000 clones listed, approximately 90% were seen once. The CDR3 totals 14 residues. The V gene's germline CDR1 is GTSNPN and CDR2 SVGIG (reference sequence). V shed 4 bases and J shed 9 bases, with 16 bases lying between them. This clonotype was sampled from a man older than 75 with acute or convalescent COVID-19. The chain is built from TRBV30 and TRBJ1-6; D is possibly TRBD1 (6 bases). Sequenced: peripheral blood. The CDR3 region has the DNA TGTGCCTGGATGGTTCGGCAGGGGTCTTCACCCCTCCACTTT. As protein: CAWMVRQGSSPLHF.